This T cell receptor beta chain emerged from a study of CD8+CD57+ T cells in acquired aplastic anemia. Sequencing was done on patients that had shown CD8+CD57+ cell expansion by flow cytometry. Profiling of TCR beta VDJ combinations and CDR3 sequences used genomic DNA as template. Each CDR3 protein gets one entry after TCRdb re-called the reads with MiXCR. This sample has some 170,000 distinct CDR3 sequences, with 40% to 55% found just once. This CDR3 spans 15 amino acids. Germline V gives CDR1 LGHDT, CDR2 YNNKEL (reference sequence). The V gene lost 4 bases and the J gene lost 1 base, with 11 bases spanning the gap. This clonotype was found a few times.

This receptor was obtained from a human donor with aplastic anemia. Sample: sorted CD4+, CD8+, or CD8+CD57+ T cells (not recorded which) from PBMCs. This rearrangement joins TRBV3-1 to TRBJ1-5; no firm D call. CDR3 DNA: TGTGCCAGCAGCCGCAACGAGGTGAGCAATCAGCCCCAGCATTTT. It codes for CASSRNEVSNQPQHF.